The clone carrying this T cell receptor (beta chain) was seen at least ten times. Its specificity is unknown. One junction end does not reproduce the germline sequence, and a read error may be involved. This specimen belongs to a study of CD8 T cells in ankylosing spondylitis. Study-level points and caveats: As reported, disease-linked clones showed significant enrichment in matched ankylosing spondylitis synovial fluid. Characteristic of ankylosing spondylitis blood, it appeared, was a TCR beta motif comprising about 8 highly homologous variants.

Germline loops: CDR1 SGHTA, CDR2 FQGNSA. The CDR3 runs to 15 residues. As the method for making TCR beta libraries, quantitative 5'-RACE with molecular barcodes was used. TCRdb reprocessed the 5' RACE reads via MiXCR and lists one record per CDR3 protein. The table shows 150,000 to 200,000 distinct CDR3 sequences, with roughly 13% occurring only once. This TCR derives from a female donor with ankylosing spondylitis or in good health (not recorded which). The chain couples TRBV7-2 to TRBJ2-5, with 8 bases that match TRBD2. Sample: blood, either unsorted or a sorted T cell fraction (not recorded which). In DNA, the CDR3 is TGTGCCAGCAGCTTAGCGGCGGGAGGCCAAGAGTCCCAGTACTTC. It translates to CASSLAAGGQESQYF.